The next 20 T cell receptor beta chains were all read from a single sample in a study of T cells in tumors after PD-1 blockade. Profiling relied on immunoSEQ multiplex PCR, and the TCRdb table lists in-frame clones only, not all of them. The repertoire holds 55,000 to 65,000 clones, around 80% seen once, with under 15% in the top ten. The sample here was PBMCs, taken before anti-PD-1 treatment. These receptors were collected from a human donor with basal cell carcinoma.

The gene calls are TRBV12-3 or TRBV12-4 and TRBJ2-1; D gene ambiguous. The CDR3 loop spans 13 amino acids. Between the trimmed V and J ends, which lost 8 bases and 0 bases, there was a span of 8 bases. As DNA, the CDR3 is TGTGCCAGCTTATGGAGCTCCTACAATGAGCAGTTCTTC. Amino acids: CASLWSSYNEQFF.

This sequence joins TRBV19 and TRBJ2-1; D is possibly TRBD2 (5 bases). Germline V gene sequence: CDR1 LNHDA, CDR2 SQIVND (reference sequence). The CDR3 spans 15 residues. The V end was cut by 0 bases, the J end by 8 bases, with 14 bases between. The CDR3 region is CASSIDLGADHEQFF. In nucleotides, the CDR3 is TGTGCCAGTAGTATAGATCTAGGAGCGGACCATGAGCAGTTCTTC.

CDR3 in DNA: TGTGCCAGCAGCTTAGCCCCTAGACTAGCGGGGAGGCAGTATTTT. It translates to CASSLAPRLAGRQYF. The chain couples TRBV7-6 to TRBJ2-3; 11 nucleotides match TRBD2. Germline loops: CDR1 SGHVS, CDR2 FNYEAQ. V was clipped by 0 bases and J by 11 bases; unmatched bases: 7. The CDR3 has 15 amino acids.

CDR3 protein: CASSEALVLAQHF. The CDR3 DNA sequence: TGTGCCAGCAGTGAAGCGCTTGTCCTGGCCCAGCATTTT. The chain recombines TRBV6-1 with TRBJ1-5; no reliable D call. Germline CDR1 MNHNS, CDR2 SASEGT. The CDR3 sequence is 13 residues long. The V gene lost 0 bases and the J gene lost 11 bases, with 11 bases spanning the gap.

The chain has TRBV9 and TRBJ1-1, with D hard to call. Per the germline V gene, CDR1 is SGDLS and CDR2 is YYNGEE. CDR3 length equals 13 residues. Deletions cut 5 bases from V and 4 bases from J, with 12 bases between. The chain's CDR3 is CASSRGGFTEAFF. In nucleotides, the CDR3 is TGTGCCAGCAGTCGTGGTGGTTTCACTGAAGCTTTCTTT. Filled out from reference TRBV9 and TRBJ1-1, the complete variable domain reads DSGVTQTPKHLITATGQRVTLRCSPRSGDLSVYWYQQSLDQGLQFLIQYYNGEERAKGNILERFSAQQFPDLHSELNLSSLELGDSALYFCASSRGGFTEAFFGQGTRLTVV.

The chain uses TRBV7-8 and TRBJ1-5; unclear D gene. Germline CDR1 is SGHVS and CDR2 is FQNEAQ. The ends were cut back, 3 bases at V and 3 bases at J, with 15 bases in the middle. This CDR3 region has 16 residues. The CDR3 loop is CASSFAVSRVNQPQHF. CDR3 nucleotides: TGTGCCAGCAGCTTTGCCGTGAGCAGAGTCAATCAGCCCCAGCATTTT.

The rearrangement uses TRBV19 and TRBJ2-1, with D tentatively TRBD2 (6 bases). Germline V lookup: CDR1 LNHDA, CDR2 SQIVND (reference sequence). This CDR3 contains 15 residues. Trimming stripped 3 bases from V and 7 bases from J, with 16 bases between. As DNA, the CDR3 is TGTGCCAGTAGTATTGGGGGGTCCTCAGGGAATGAGCAGTTCTTC. Residues: CASSIGGSSGNEQFF.

This chain joins TRBV19 and TRBJ1-1; D is ambiguous. Deletions cut 3 bases from V and 0 bases from J, with 8 bases between. The length of the CDR3 is 14 residues. Germline CDR1 is LNHDA and CDR2 is SQIVND (reference sequence). The CDR3 protein is CASSIRKVNTEAFF. The DNA of the CDR3 is TGTGCCAGTAGTATTCGGAAAGTGAACACTGAAGCTTTCTTT. The full variable domain, rest sourced from reference TRBV19 and TRBJ1-1, is DGGITQSPKYLFRKEGQNVTLSCEQNLNHDAMYWYRQDPGQGLRLIYYSQIVNDFQKGDIAEGYSVSREKKESFPLTVTSAQKNPTAFYLCASSIRKVNTEAFFGQGTRLTVV.

This chain joins TRBV6-5 and TRBJ1-1; D gene ambiguous. With 7 bases removed from V and 11 bases from J, the gap between germline ends came to 17 bases. Per the germline V gene, CDR1 is MNHEY and CDR2 is SVGAGI. There are 12 residues in the CDR3. CDR3 residues: CASNLAALGAFF. CDR3 coding DNA: TGTGCCAGCAATTTAGCCGCCCTTGGGGCTTTCTTT.

V and J are TRBV6-6 and TRBJ2-4, with D maybe TRBD1 (5 bases). The V and J ends lost 5 bases and 0 bases respectively, with 8 bases between them. Germline CDR1 reads MNHNY; CDR2 reads SVGAGI (reference sequence). The CDR3 is 14 amino acids. CDR3 nucleotides: TGTGCCAGCAGTCCCCAGGGAGCCAAAAACATTCAGTACTTC. Amino acid sequence: CASSPQGAKNIQYF.

The V and J genes are TRBV6-2 or TRBV6-3 and TRBJ2-5, with 11 bases matching TRBD2. CDR3 length equals 15 residues. Germline V gives CDR1 MNHEY, CDR2 SVGEGT. Germline trimming cut 6 bases from V and 2 bases from J; bases unmatched to any gene: 5. CDR3 loop: CASSLSGGAQETQYF. CDR3 bases: TGTGCCAGCAGCCTTAGCGGGGGGGCACAAGAGACCCAGTACTTC.

The chain couples TRBV19 to TRBJ1-2; D is ambiguous. With 5 bases removed from V and 0 bases from J, the gap between germline ends came to 13 bases. The CDR3 covers 15 residues. Looked up from germline, CDR1 is LNHDA and CDR2 is SQIVND (reference sequence). CDR3 in amino acids: CASSPQDGANYGYTF. The DNA for the CDR3 is TGTGCCAGTAGTCCTCAGGACGGAGCTAACTATGGCTACACCTTC.

The chain recombines TRBV18 with TRBJ2-1; no definite D call. This CDR3 comprises 14 residues. Trimming took off 4 bases at V and 7 bases at J, with 14 bases between the two ends. Germline loops: CDR1 KGHSH, CDR2 LQKENI. The CDR3 DNA is TGTGCCAGCTCACTGCTATATTCCACAAATGAGCAGTTCTTC. Amino acids: CASSLLYSTNEQFF.

The chain uses TRBV7-3 and TRBJ2-3; 8 bases are a match to TRBD2. V shed 5 bases and J 1 base; nucleotides not matched to a gene: 5. This CDR3 has 15 amino acids. Germline loops: CDR1 SGHTA, CDR2 FQGTGA. Here the CDR3 reads CASSLLAGRTDTQYF. DNA for the CDR3: TGTGCCAGCAGCCTTTTAGCGGGGCGCACAGATACGCAGTATTTT. The whole variable domain, remainder taken from reference TRBV7-3 and TRBJ2-3, is GAGVSQTPSNKVTEKGKYVELRCDPISGHTALYWYRQSLGQGPEFLIYFQGTGAADDSGLPNDRFFAVRPEGSVSTLKIQRTERGDSAVYLCASSLLAGRTDTQYFGPGTRLTVL.

The DNA of the CDR3 is TGTGCCAGCAGTTTAACCCGACAGGAATCCATGAACACTGAAGCTTTCTTT. Translation gives CASSLTRQESMNTEAFF. The chain links TRBV2 to TRBJ1-1; D is possibly TRBD1 (6 bases). This CDR3 has 17 residues. V was pared by 5 bases and J by 0 bases, with 19 bases between. From germline, CDR1 is SNHLY and CDR2 FYNNEI.

The genes are TRBV6-6 and TRBJ2-7; no firm D call. CDR1 MNHNY and CDR2 SVGAGI come from the germline V gene (reference sequence). The CDR3 is 13 residues long. The V end lost 6 bases, the J end lost 0 bases, and 9 bases lay between the germline ends. CDR3: CASSPGSSYEQYF. CDR3 coding DNA: TGTGCCAGCAGCCCCGGGTCCTCCTACGAGCAGTACTTC.

This clone was found a few times. The gene calls are TRBV2 and TRBJ2-2; 10 bases align to TRBD2. V was clipped by 6 bases and J by 1 base; unmatched bases: 2. Germline V gives CDR1 SNHLY, CDR2 FYNNEI. The CDR3 is made up of 15 amino acids. The CDR3 nucleotides are TGTGCCAGCAGGGTAGCGGGGGGGAACACCGGGGAGCTGTTTTTT. As protein: CASRVAGGNTGELFF.

The chain has TRBV29-1 and TRBJ2-1; 7 positions agree with TRBD2. Germline CDR1 reads SQVTM; CDR2 reads ANQGSEA. The CDR3 consists of 13 residues. The J segment lost 4 bases and the V segment lost 6 bases, leaving 6 bases of the junction unmatched. The CDR3 DNA sequence: TGCAGCGTCGGGGGGAGTGGGTACAATGAGCAGTTCTTC. It encodes CSVGGSGYNEQFF.

The chain couples TRBV7-2 to TRBJ2-3; D is undetermined. The V end lost 3 bases, the J end lost 7 bases, and 5 bases lay between the germline ends. This CDR3 spans 11 amino acids. Germline CDR1 reads SGHTA; CDR2 reads FQGNSA. As DNA, the CDR3 is TGTGCCAGCAGCTTGGTAAATACGCAGTATTTT. Its translation: CASSLVNTQYF. Full variable domain (missing parts from reference TRBV7-2 and TRBJ2-3): GAGVSQSPSNKVTEKGKDVELRCDPISGHTALYWYRQSLGQGLEFLIYFQGNSAPDKSGLPSDRFSAERTGGSVSTLTIQRTQQEDSAVYLCASSLVNTQYFGPGTRLTVL.

The chain links TRBV7-9 to TRBJ2-2; 12 nucleotides line up with TRBD2. There are 13 residues in the CDR3. Germline CDR1 is SEHNR and CDR2 is FQNEAQ (reference sequence). Trimming removed 11 bases from V and 4 bases from J; junction bases left unmatched: 2. The CDR3 sequence is CAPSGGATGELFF. In nucleotides, the CDR3 is TGTGCCCCTAGCGGGGGGGCCACCGGGGAGCTGTTTTTT.